Shown below are 25 T cell receptor beta chains from a single sample sequenced in a study of T-cell reconstitution after alpha-beta-depleted transplantation in children. This sample's TCRbeta library carried unique molecular identifier barcodes. TCRdb recomputed calls from the PCR reads with MiXCR, one row per CDR3 protein. The table shows roughly 610,000 distinct CDR3 sequences, with roughly a tenth occurring only once. Sample: PBMCs from the stem cell graft donor, taken from the stem cell graft. The receptor source for this set is a human donor who donated a stem cell graft to a child with acute myeloid leukemia.

This clonotype showed up many times. In nucleotides, the CDR3 is TGCAGTGCTTACAGATACGAGCAGTACTTC. This encodes CSAYRYEQYF. The chain carries TRBV20-1 and TRBJ2-7; D ambiguous. CDR3 length equals 10 residues. The germline V and J ends were trimmed by 5 bases and 4 bases, with 6 bases remaining between them. CDR1 is DFQATT and CDR2 is SNEGSKA in the germline V gene (reference sequence).

This clonotype occurred a few times. V usage is TRBV7-9 and J usage is TRBJ2-7; tentative D call: TRBD1 (5 bases). Deletions cut 5 bases from V and 5 bases from J, with 10 bases between. Germline lookup yields CDR1 SEHNR and CDR2 FQNEAQ (reference sequence). The CDR3 sequence is 12 residues long. This CDR3 reads CASSPSDNEQYF. DNA for the CDR3: TGTGCCAGCAGCCCTTCGGACAACGAGCAGTACTTC.

The sample holds a few counts of this clonotype. V and J are TRBV29-1 and TRBJ2-7; tentative D call: TRBD2 (6 bases). Germline V gives CDR1 SQVTM, CDR2 ANQGSEA. This CDR3 is built from 13 residues. Trimming took 6 bases from V and 2 from J, leaving 14 bases between them. CDR3 sequence reads: CSVLSGVTYEQYF. The CDR3 DNA follows: TGCAGCGTCCTTAGCGGAGTAACCTACGAGCAGTACTTC.

At least ten counts were recorded for this clonotype. The chain combines TRBV20-1 with TRBJ2-2; 8 bases line up with TRBD2. V shed 3 bases, J shed 1 base, and the junction held 4 bases outside the gene matches. The CDR3 sequence is 15 residues long. The germline gives CDR1 DFQATT, CDR2 SNEGSKA (reference sequence). The CDR3 nucleotides read TGCAGTGCTAGCACGGGAGGGATGAACACCGGGGAGCTGTTTTTT. It specifies CSASTGGMNTGELFF.

This clonotype was observed a few times. The chain recombines TRBV4-3 with TRBJ2-2; 7 positions agree with TRBD2. The CDR3 runs to 16 residues. Germline-derived CDR1 and CDR2 are LGHNA and YSLEER. Trimming cost V 3 bases and J 6 bases; bases outside gene matches: 10. The CDR3 reads CASSHPAAGTPGELFF. The CDR3 DNA sequence: TGCGCCAGCAGCCACCCCGCAGCGGGAACTCCCGGGGAGCTGTTTTTT.

This clonotype was detected ten times or more. The chain combines TRBV18 with TRBJ2-1, with D perhaps being TRBD1 or TRBD2 (5 bases each). CDR1 KGHSH and CDR2 LQKENI come from the germline V gene. This CDR3 comprises 16 residues. V shed 1 base and J shed 0 bases, with 10 bases lying between them. This CDR3 reads CASSPQVGTSYNEQFF. CDR3 in DNA: TGTGCCAGCTCACCACAAGTGGGGACCTCCTACAATGAGCAGTTCTTC.

The rearrangement uses TRBV5-1 and TRBJ1-1; a possible D gene is TRBD1 (6 bases). Germline loops: CDR1 SGHRS, CDR2 YFSETQ. This CDR3 contains 13 residues. V was trimmed by 4 bases and J by 4 bases, leaving 11 bases between them. CDR3 bases: TGCGCCAGCAGCGCCGGACAGTCCACTGAAGCTTTCTTT. Translation gives CASSAGQSTEAFF.

This clonotype was seen more than once but under ten times. The chain carries TRBV6-2 or TRBV6-3 and TRBJ2-1, with no clear D. Per the germline V gene, CDR1 is MNHEY and CDR2 is SVGEGT. The CDR3 runs 11 residues. V lost 5 bases to trimming and J lost 9 bases, with 8 bases between them. CDR3 sequence reads: CASSRGPEQFF. CDR3 nucleotide sequence: TGTGCCAGCAGTCGCGGACCTGAGCAGTTCTTC.

The chain has TRBV6-2 or TRBV6-3 and TRBJ2-3, with 11 bases fitting TRBD1. CDR3 length equals 15 residues. V dropped 5 bases and J dropped 2; count of bases not matched to a gene: 3. Per the germline V gene, CDR1 is MNHEY and CDR2 is SVGEGT. The DNA for the CDR3 is TGTGCCAGCAGTCCGGGACAGGGGGTCACAGATACGCAGTATTTT. Its protein is CASSPGQGVTDTQYF.

In its sample, this clonotype was seen a few times. The DNA for the CDR3 is TGCGCCAGCAGCCCGTCGATCGGGTACGAGCAGTACTTC. It translates to CASSPSIGYEQYF. V usage is TRBV5-1 and J usage is TRBJ2-7; D is unclear. Germline V gene sequence: CDR1 SGHRS, CDR2 YFSETQ. This CDR3 has 13 amino acids. The V gene lost 4 bases and the J gene lost 4 bases, with 12 bases spanning the gap.

This clonotype was counted ten times or more. This chain links TRBV5-6 with TRBJ2-1, with 8 nucleotides matching TRBD1. This CDR3 comprises 16 residues. V was pared by 5 bases and J by 0 bases, with 7 bases of the junction left unmatched. Germline V gene lookup returns CDR1 SGHDT and CDR2 YYEEEE. In DNA form, the CDR3 reads TGTGCCAGCAGTCCTGGGACAGGTCGCTCCTACAATGAGCAGTTCTTC. This translates into CASSPGTGRSYNEQFF.

The V and J genes are TRBV2 and TRBJ1-1, with 7 bases matching TRBD1. CDR3 length equals 13 residues. Germline CDR1 is SNHLY and CDR2 is FYNNEI. The ends lost 6 bases at V and 3 bases at J; junction bases unmatched: 4. The CDR3 bases are TGTGCCAGCAGGAGGGGGCTGGACACTGAAGCTTTCTTT. Residues: CASRRGLDTEAFF.

This clonotype was counted many times. The V and J genes are TRBV3-1 and TRBJ1-1; D unresolved. The ends were cut back, 3 bases at V and 5 bases at J, with 10 bases in the middle. The CDR3 is 13 residues long. CDR1 LGHDT and CDR2 YNNKEL come from the germline V gene (reference sequence). The CDR3 sequence is CASSHAEGTEAFF. The CDR3 region has the DNA TGTGCCAGCAGCCATGCTGAAGGAACTGAAGCTTTCTTT.

The sample holds many counts of this clonotype. The junction shows a germline mismatch at one end, possibly a read error. This chain uses TRBV10-3 with TRBJ2-7; D may be TRBD2 (6 bases). The germline V gene encodes CDR1 ENHRY and CDR2 SYGVKD. CDR3 length equals 13 residues. The CDR3 DNA reads as TGTGCCATCAGTGAGTCGGCCGGGACTCCGCCGGGCTTC. It translates to CAISESAGTPPGF.

This rearrangement joins TRBV7-8 to TRBJ2-4; D not certain. The V end lost 5 bases, the J end lost 6 bases, and 11 bases lay between the germline ends. This CDR3 comprises 13 residues. The germline V gene encodes CDR1 SGHVS and CDR2 FQNEAQ. CDR3 bases: TGTGCCAGCAGCCCGACATTTGCAAACATTCAGTACTTC. Translated: CASSPTFANIQYF.

This chain connects TRBV11-3 to TRBJ2-1, with 9 nucleotides matching TRBD2. This CDR3 region has 16 residues. The trim removed 5 bases at V and 6 bases at J, leaving 11 bases unmatched. Per germline, CDR1 SGHNT and CDR2 YENEEA. CDR3 nucleotide sequence: TGTGCCAGCAGCCCCAACGCCGGGACTAGCCTCAATGAGCAGTTCTTC. The encoded protein is CASSPNAGTSLNEQFF.

This clonotype was found a few times. The rearrangement links TRBV28 to TRBJ1-6, with 7 bases identical to TRBD1. The CDR3 has 16 amino acids. Germline V CDR1 and CDR2: MDHEN, SYDVKM. Trimming at V came to 2 bases and at J to 4 bases, leaving 5 bases not matched to a gene. The CDR3 DNA reads as TGTGCCAGCAGTTTAAGGGGGACAGCTTATAATTCACCCCTCCACTTT. Amino acid sequence: CASSLRGTAYNSPLHF.

This clonotype has a handful of counts. This chain joins TRBV5-1 and TRBJ1-1; D is undetermined. V was cut by 1 base and J by 1 base, with 11 bases left in between. The germline V gene has CDR1 SGHRS and CDR2 YFSETQ. The CDR3 is made up of 15 amino acids. The CDR3 is CASSLLGAWNTEAFF. For the CDR3, the DNA is TGCGCCAGCAGCTTGCTGGGAGCATGGAACACTGAAGCTTTCTTT. Supplemented by reference TRBV5-1 and TRBJ1-1, the full variable domain reads KAGVTQTPRYLIKTRGQQVTLSCSPISGHRSVSWYQQTPGQGLQFLFEYFSETQRNKGNFPGRFSGRQFSNSRSEMNVSTLELGDSALYLCASSLLGAWNTEAFFGQGTRLTVV.

J is TRBJ2-3 and V is TRBV5-6, with a tentative D call TRBD2 (5 bases). Looked up from germline, CDR1 is SGHDT and CDR2 is YYEEEE. V lost 4 bases and J lost 5, with 11 bases in between. The CDR3 covers 13 residues. In nucleotides, the CDR3 is TGTGCCAGCAGCATTGACTACGAAGATACGCAGTATTTT. The encoded protein is CASSIDYEDTQYF. Combining the CDR3 with reference TRBV5-6 and TRBJ2-3 gives the whole variable domain DAGVTQSPTHLIKTRGQQVTLRCSPKSGHDTVSWYQQALGQGPQFIFQYYEEEERQRGNFPDRFSGHQFPNYSSELNVNALLLGDSALYLCASSIDYEDTQYFGPGTRLTVL.

In this sample, this clonotype turned up a few times. The chain has TRBV7-2 and TRBJ2-3; 8 bases are shared with TRBD1. Losses at the gene ends were 1 base for V and 1 base for J; bases not matched to a gene: 7. The germline CDR1 and CDR2 sequences are SGHTA and FQGNSA. The CDR3 extends over 17 amino acids. CDR3 sequence: CASSLGLQGGGTDTQYF. CDR3 bases: TGTGCCAGCAGCTTAGGGCTACAGGGGGGAGGCACAGATACGCAGTATTTT.

This clonotype was counted at least ten times. The chain couples TRBV6-4 to TRBJ2-3; 8 bases map to TRBD1. The junction had 5 bases not matched to a gene; V was cut back by 3 bases and J by 3 bases. Per the germline V gene, CDR1 is MRHNA and CDR2 is SNTAGT. The CDR3 extends over 15 amino acids. In nucleotides, the CDR3 is TGTGCCAGCAGTGAAGGACAGGGAAAGACAGATACGCAGTATTTT. Its translation: CASSEGQGKTDTQYF.

The chain couples TRBV4-1 to TRBJ2-6; D gene uncertain. This CDR3 is built from 17 residues. Germline assignment: CDR1 MGHRA and CDR2 YSYEKL. V dropped 0 bases and J dropped 4 bases, with 13 bases sitting between them. CDR3 amino acids: CASSQDKGFSGANVLTF. The CDR3 bases are TGCGCCAGCAGCCAAGATAAGGGCTTTTCGGGGGCCAACGTCCTGACTTTC.

This clonotype was counted at least ten times. The chain is built from TRBV6-2 or TRBV6-3 and TRBJ2-7, with TRBD1 matching 9 bases. V shed 7 bases, J shed 5 bases, and the junction held 9 bases outside the gene matches. Germline V gives CDR1 MNHEY, CDR2 SVGEGT. The CDR3 runs to 14 residues. CDR3 region: CASTIGDRVHEQYF. The CDR3 region has the DNA TGTGCCAGCACCATTGGGGACAGGGTCCACGAGCAGTACTTC.

This clonotype turned up a few times. The CDR3 loop reads CSVEAVNEQFF. The CDR3 nucleotides are TGCAGCGTTGAAGCCGTTAATGAGCAGTTCTTC. The chain links TRBV29-1 to TRBJ2-1; D gene ambiguous. The germline V and J ends were trimmed by 1 base and 7 bases, with 5 bases remaining between them. Germline CDR1 reads SQVTM; CDR2 reads ANQGSEA. The CDR3 sequence is 11 residues long.

V gene TRBV7-2 combines with J gene TRBJ1-2; D perhaps matches TRBD1 (5 bases). V lost 4 bases and J lost 4, with 16 bases in between. The germline V gene encodes CDR1 SGHTA and CDR2 FQGNSA. This CDR3 region has 15 residues. The CDR3 nucleotides are TGTGCCAGCAGCTCAACGCCGGGGCAGGGCTATGGCTACACCTTC. Translating gives CASSSTPGQGYGYTF.